A selection of T cell receptor beta chains follows, all from one sample in a study of control samples from healthy donors and cancer patients. Clones were read by immunoSEQ multiplex PCR, and TCRdb kept only the in-frame ones, dropping some. The data contain about 170,000 clones, about 87% of them singletons. Input material: blood. The receptors here all came from a man between 25 and 39 years old in good health. CDR3s include the opening cysteine and the closing phenylalanine or tryptophan. The D gene is left open where the match is weak. Clone size appears in some rows only: once, few, many, or a class for an expanded clone.

TGTGCCAGCAAGGGGGACCTCCATGGGGGTATGAACACTGAAGCTTTCTTT	CASKGDLHGGMNTEAFF	TRBV5-6	TRBJ1-1	-	-	17
TGCGCCAGCAGCGTACAGGGGACTAGTAAAGAGACCCAGTACTTC	CASSVQGTSKETQYF	TRBV5-1	TRBJ2-5	-	-	15
TGCAGTGCTAGTTCCCCTGTAAACTACGAGCAGTACTTC	CSASSPVNYEQYF	TRBV20-1	TRBJ2-7	-	-	13
TGTGCCAGCAGCCCACCAAGAACTAGCGGGAGTGAGTGGAACACAGATACGCAGTATTTT	CASSPPRTSGSEWNTDTQYF	TRBV11-3	TRBJ2-3	-	TRBD2	20
TGTGCCACCAGTGACCTTACTAGCGGGGGGGGAAGCGGATACAATGAGCAGTTCTTC	CATSDLTSGGGSGYNEQFF	TRBV24-1	TRBJ2-1	once	TRBD2	19
TGCGCCAGCAGCTTGGGCGGGACTAGCGGACAAGAGACCCAGTACTTC	CASSLGGTSGQETQYF	TRBV5-1	TRBJ2-5	-	TRBD2	16
TGTGCCAGCAGCCCCCCCCCGGGCTATGGCTACACCTTC	CASSPPPGYGYTF	TRBV7-2	TRBJ1-2	-	-	13
TGTGCCAGCAGACCTGGTGGGCATCGGGCCTACACCTTC	CASRPGGHRAYTF	TRBV28	TRBJ1-2	-	-	13
TGTGCCAGCAGCAACCACGGGACGCAGGAAAAACTGTTTTTT	CASSNHGTQEKLFF	TRBV6-2/TRBV6-3	TRBJ1-4	-	-	14
TGTGCCAGCAGTGAATTGGGTCGGGACACCACCCAGGGGCATTTT	CASSELGRDTTQGHF	TRBV2	TRBJ1-3	-	-	15
TGTGCCAGCAGTTTAGGACAGAGCTACGAGCAGTACTTC	CASSLGQSYEQYF	TRBV12-3/TRBV12-4	TRBJ2-7	-	-	13
TGTGCCAGCAGTTACGGGACTAGTGCAGATACGCAGTATTTT	CASSYGTSADTQYF	TRBV6-2/TRBV6-3	TRBJ2-3	-	TRBD2	14
TGTGCCAGCAGCCCGGACAGGTCCTATGGCTACACCTTC	CASSPDRSYGYTF	TRBV7-2	TRBJ1-2	-	TRBD1	13
TGTGCCAGCAGCTCCGGGCAAGAGACCCAGTACTTC	CASSSGQETQYF	TRBV11-3	TRBJ2-5	-	-	12
TGTGCTAGTGGTTTGGAAACACTAGCGGGAAGTCACAATGAGCAGTTCTTC	CASGLETLAGSHNEQFF	TRBV12-5	TRBJ2-1	once	TRBD2	17
TGCGCCAGCAGCCAAGACAGGACCAACACTGAAGCTTTCTTT	CASSQDRTNTEAFF	TRBV4-1	TRBJ1-1	-	-	14
TGCGCCAGCAGCAAGGAGCGGGAAAGCGACGAGCAGTACTTC	CASSKERESDEQYF	TRBV5-1	TRBJ2-7	-	TRBD2	14
TGTGCCAGCAGTACGAAACTGAACACTGAAGCTTTCTTT	CASSTKLNTEAFF	TRBV6-2/TRBV6-3	TRBJ1-1	-	-	13
TGTGCCAGCAGCTTAGCCGGGGCCGGTGGAGAGACCCAGTACTTC	CASSLAGAGGETQYF	TRBV7-9	TRBJ2-5	-	-	15
TGTGCCATGAGAGAGGGAGGAAACACTGAAGCTTTCTTT	CAMREGGNTEAFF	TRBV6-6	TRBJ1-1	-	-	13
TGCAGCGTTGGGGACCAAGGGCCTGGAAACACCATATATTTT	CSVGDQGPGNTIYF	TRBV29-1	TRBJ1-3	-	-	14
TGTGCCAGTGGGGAGTGGAGCAGTAACTATGGCTACACCTTC	CASGEWSSNYGYTF	TRBV2	TRBJ1-2	-	-	14
TGTGCCAGCAGCTCTCCGCCCGCCTCTAGCACAGATACGCAGTATTTT	CASSSPPASSTDTQYF	TRBV5-6	TRBJ2-3	-	-	16
TGTGCCAGTAAACAGCAAGAGACCCAGTACTTC	CASKQQETQYF	TRBV19	TRBJ2-5	once	-	11
TGTGCCAGCTCCACAGGAGGCTACAATGAGCAGTTCTTC	CASSTGGYNEQFF	TRBV18	TRBJ2-1	once	-	13
TGTGCCAGTAGTATAACAGGGGGCGCCCCTGAAGCTTTCTTT	CASSITGGAPEAFF	TRBV19	TRBJ1-1	-	TRBD1	14
TGTGCCAGCAGCCAGGACCCGCGGGAGACCCAGTACTTC	CASSQDPRETQYF	TRBV11-3	TRBJ2-5	-	-	13
TGTGCCAGCAGCTTAGTCGGGGGCCCGAAGACCCAGTACTTC	CASSLVGGPKTQYF	TRBV7-2	TRBJ2-5	-	-	14
TGCGCCAGCAGCCCCGGCGTCAAGAACACCGGGGAGCTGTTTTTT	CASSPGVKNTGELFF	TRBV5-1	TRBJ2-2	-	-	15
TGTGCCAGCAGCTTAGGTGGGTCGCGCGGAGAGACCCAGTACTTC	CASSLGGSRGETQYF	TRBV11-3	TRBJ2-5	-	-	15
TGCGCCAGCAGCTTAGGTAGCGGGAGTAGCCATGAGCAGTTCTTC	CASSLGSGSSHEQFF	TRBV5-1	TRBJ2-1	-	TRBD2	15
TGCAGTGCGGGGGGGCCCACCGTCCAGCATTTT	CSAGGPTVQHF	TRBV20-1	TRBJ1-5	-	-	11
TGTGCCAGCAGCCAAGTTAGAGACGGGAACACTGAAGCTTTCTTT	CASSQVRDGNTEAFF	TRBV3-1/TRBV3-2	TRBJ1-1	once	-	15
TGTGCCAGCAGATTACAGGGGGGGGTTGGCTACACCTTC	CASRLQGGVGYTF	TRBV2	TRBJ1-2	-	TRBD1	13
TGTGCCAGCTCACCACCCCTAGCGGGAGGGACAGATACGCAGTATTTT	CASSPPLAGGTDTQYF	TRBV18	TRBJ2-3	-	TRBD2	16
TGTGCCAGCTCACGTAGATCGGATACGCAGTATTTT	CASSRRSDTQYF	TRBV18	TRBJ2-3	-	-	12
TGTGCCAGCAACCTTGGACAGGGCAGTAACTATGGCTACACCTTC	CASNLGQGSNYGYTF	TRBV7-9	TRBJ1-2	-	TRBD1	15
TGTGCCAGCAGTTCGGCCTTCAATCAGCCCCAGCATTTT	CASSSAFNQPQHF	TRBV6-6	TRBJ1-5	-	-	13
TGCGCCAGCAGCTACGTAGACGGCACTGAAGCTTTCTTT	CASSYVDGTEAFF	TRBV5-1	TRBJ1-1	once	-	13
TGTGCCAGCAGCTTAGGAGAGGGGGGTCTTAATGAGCAGTTCTTC	CASSLGEGGLNEQFF	TRBV7-8	TRBJ2-1	-	-	15
TGTGCCAGCAGCAGGGGCAGAGGGCTCGGGACTTTCTTT	CASSRGRGLGTFF	TRBV14	TRBJ1-1	once	-	13
TGTGCCAGCAGTTTCGCGGTAGCGGGTAGCACAGATACGCAGTATTTT	CASSFAVAGSTDTQYF	TRBV28	TRBJ2-3	once	TRBD2	16
TGCGCCAGCACCTCAGACAGGAGGAACACTGAAGCTTTCTTT	CASTSDRRNTEAFF	TRBV10-1	TRBJ1-1	-	-	14